The rows below give T cell receptor beta chains drawn from one sample of a study of blood T cell repertoires in COVID-19. This table comes from immunoSEQ multiplex PCR, and its TCRdb copy is limited to in-frame clones, with some not included. The table records some 140,000 clones, approximately 80% of them present only once. Sequencing was performed on peripheral blood. Receptor source: an older woman with COVID-19, enrolled during active disease. Both conserved end residues are part of each CDR3. Fields, in order: clone size, J gene, D gene, V gene, CDR3 length, CDR3 DNA, CDR3 protein. D genes are given only for firm matches. Where a row states a size, it is once, few, many or the class of an expanded clone; other rows omit it.

clone_size: .; j_call: TRBJ1-3; d_call: TRBD1; v_call: TRBV19; cdr3_length: 15; cdr3_nt: TGTGCCAGTAGTGGACAGGGAACGAGAGGAAACACCATATATTTT; cdr3_aa: CASSGQGTRGNTIYF
clone_size: .; j_call: TRBJ2-2; d_call: .; v_call: TRBV27; cdr3_length: 14; cdr3_nt: TGTGCCAGCAGTTTATTATGGAACACCGGGGAGCTGTTTTTT; cdr3_aa: CASSLLWNTGELFF
clone_size: .; j_call: TRBJ2-5; d_call: .; v_call: TRBV9; cdr3_length: 16; cdr3_nt: TGTGCCAGCAGCGTATCTACCCGGGACACGGAAGAGACCCAGTACTTC; cdr3_aa: CASSVSTRDTEETQYF
clone_size: few; j_call: TRBJ2-2; d_call: TRBD1; v_call: TRBV19; cdr3_length: 15; cdr3_nt: TGTGCCAGTAGTCGGGACAGGGGGCGTGAAGGGGAGCTGTTTTTT; cdr3_aa: CASSRDRGREGELFF
clone_size: .; j_call: TRBJ2-3; d_call: .; v_call: TRBV20-1; cdr3_length: 11; cdr3_nt: TGCAGTGCTAGACGCGGAGATACGCAGTATTTT; cdr3_aa: CSARRGDTQYF
clone_size: .; j_call: TRBJ2-1; d_call: .; v_call: TRBV5-1; cdr3_length: 14; cdr3_nt: TGCGCCAGCAGCTTGGCTCCCCCGGAGAATGAGCAGTTCTTC; cdr3_aa: CASSLAPPENEQFF
clone_size: .; j_call: TRBJ2-5; d_call: TRBD1; v_call: TRBV9; cdr3_length: 18; cdr3_nt: TGTGCCAGCAGCTCCAACCCAGGGACAGGGGGTATCCAAGAGACCCAGTACTTC; cdr3_aa: CASSSNPGTGGIQETQYF
clone_size: .; j_call: TRBJ2-5; d_call: .; v_call: TRBV19; cdr3_length: 13; cdr3_nt: TGTGCCAGTAGGAGAACCGTACAAGAGACCCAGTACTTC; cdr3_aa: CASRRTVQETQYF
clone_size: .; j_call: TRBJ1-4; d_call: TRBD1; v_call: TRBV19; cdr3_length: 16; cdr3_nt: TGTGCCAGTAGTATCCAGCCGACAGGGGGCGGTGAAAAACTGTTTTTT; cdr3_aa: CASSIQPTGGGEKLFF
clone_size: .; j_call: TRBJ1-1; d_call: TRBD1; v_call: TRBV9; cdr3_length: 14; cdr3_nt: TGTGCCAGCAGGACCGGGACAGGGGTCACTGAAGCTTTCTTT; cdr3_aa: CASRTGTGVTEAFF
clone_size: .; j_call: TRBJ2-1; d_call: .; v_call: TRBV3-1/TRBV3-2; cdr3_length: 14; cdr3_nt: TGTGCCAGCAGCCAAGGCGCCCATTACAATGAGCAGTTCTTC; cdr3_aa: CASSQGAHYNEQFF
clone_size: .; j_call: TRBJ1-1; d_call: .; v_call: TRBV11-3; cdr3_length: 14; cdr3_nt: TGTGCCAGCAGCTTAGATCCGGGAGGCCGTGAAGCTTTCTTT; cdr3_aa: CASSLDPGGREAFF
clone_size: .; j_call: TRBJ1-1; d_call: TRBD1; v_call: TRBV5-6; cdr3_length: 17; cdr3_nt: TGTGCCAGCATCCAGGGGGCCACACGGGACAGGGCCACTGAAGCTTTCTTT; cdr3_aa: CASIQGATRDRATEAFF
clone_size: .; j_call: TRBJ1-4; d_call: .; v_call: TRBV6-5; cdr3_length: 15; cdr3_nt: TGTGCCAGCAGTAACACCGGGACACGCAATGAAAAACTGTTTTTT; cdr3_aa: CASSNTGTRNEKLFF
clone_size: .; j_call: TRBJ2-6; d_call: .; v_call: TRBV25-1; cdr3_length: 15; cdr3_nt: TGTGCCAGCAGTCCAAGGGGATCTGGGGCCAACGTCCTGACTTTC; cdr3_aa: CASSPRGSGANVLTF
clone_size: .; j_call: TRBJ1-1; d_call: TRBD1; v_call: TRBV10-3; cdr3_length: 14; cdr3_nt: TGTGCCATCAGGCCCGGGACAGGGGGCACTGAAGCTTTCTTT; cdr3_aa: CAIRPGTGGTEAFF
clone_size: .; j_call: TRBJ1-2; d_call: TRBD1; v_call: TRBV5-1; cdr3_length: 14; cdr3_nt: TGCGCCAGCAGCACCAGGGGGCTGGTGGATGGCTACACCTTC; cdr3_aa: CASSTRGLVDGYTF
clone_size: .; j_call: TRBJ1-5; d_call: .; v_call: TRBV7-2; cdr3_length: 14; cdr3_nt: TGTGCCAGCAGCTTTAGACAGGAATCAGCCTGGAGGCATTTT; cdr3_aa: CASSFRQESAWRHF
clone_size: once; j_call: TRBJ2-3; d_call: TRBD1; v_call: TRBV18; cdr3_length: 14; cdr3_nt: TGTGCCAACAGGGGACCCGGTGCCACAGATACGCAGTATTTT; cdr3_aa: CANRGPGATDTQYF
clone_size: .; j_call: TRBJ1-2; d_call: TRBD1; v_call: TRBV7-3; cdr3_length: 16; cdr3_nt: TGTGCCAGCAGCCCCTCCGTTGGACAGGGAGGCGATGGCTACACCTTC; cdr3_aa: CASSPSVGQGGDGYTF
clone_size: .; j_call: TRBJ1-2; d_call: TRBD1; v_call: TRBV5-1; cdr3_length: 15; cdr3_nt: TGCGCCAGCAGCACTAGGACAGGGGGCGGCTATGGCTACACCTTC; cdr3_aa: CASSTRTGGGYGYTF
clone_size: .; j_call: TRBJ1-5; d_call: .; v_call: TRBV3-1/TRBV3-2; cdr3_length: 15; cdr3_nt: TGTGCCAGCAGCCAATTACAGGGTAGCAATCAGCCCCAGCATTTT; cdr3_aa: CASSQLQGSNQPQHF
clone_size: once; j_call: TRBJ1-4; d_call: .; v_call: TRBV7-3; cdr3_length: 13; cdr3_nt: TGTGCCAGCAGCTTAGAAGGAGGGAGGCAACTGTTTTTT; cdr3_aa: CASSLEGGRQLFF
clone_size: .; j_call: TRBJ2-3; d_call: TRBD2; v_call: TRBV24-1; cdr3_length: 14; cdr3_nt: TGTGCCACCAGCCTAGCGGGGGGAACAGATACGCAGTATTTT; cdr3_aa: CATSLAGGTDTQYF
clone_size: few; j_call: TRBJ2-2; d_call: .; v_call: TRBV9; cdr3_length: 13; cdr3_nt: TGTGCCAGCAGCGTAGCGGTCACCGGGGAGCTGTTTTTT; cdr3_aa: CASSVAVTGELFF
clone_size: .; j_call: TRBJ1-5; d_call: TRBD1; v_call: TRBV18; cdr3_length: 16; cdr3_nt: TGTGCCAGCTCACCCGGACAGGGCAGGGGAGATCAGCCCCAGCATTTT; cdr3_aa: CASSPGQGRGDQPQHF
clone_size: few; j_call: TRBJ1-4; d_call: .; v_call: TRBV9; cdr3_length: 16; cdr3_nt: TGTGCCAGCAGCGTAGGTAGGGACTCGACTAACTCGGAACTGTTTTTT; cdr3_aa: CASSVGRDSTNSELFF
clone_size: .; j_call: TRBJ1-6; d_call: TRBD1; v_call: TRBV7-2; cdr3_length: 15; cdr3_nt: TGTGCCAGCAGCTTACATCAGGGGGGACGATCACCCCTCCACTTT; cdr3_aa: CASSLHQGGRSPLHF
clone_size: .; j_call: TRBJ1-5; d_call: .; v_call: TRBV5-5; cdr3_length: 15; cdr3_nt: TGTGCCAGCAGCTTGTCGGGAGGGTTCCGGGGGCCCCAGCATTTT; cdr3_aa: CASSLSGGFRGPQHF
clone_size: .; j_call: TRBJ2-3; d_call: .; v_call: TRBV11-2; cdr3_length: 14; cdr3_nt: TGTGCCAGCAGCTTTGGGCCGTCAGCAGATACGCAGTATTTT; cdr3_aa: CASSFGPSADTQYF
clone_size: once; j_call: TRBJ1-5; d_call: .; v_call: TRBV30; cdr3_length: 14; cdr3_nt: TGTGCCTGGAGTGTATACGGAGGAAATCAGCCCCAGCATTTT; cdr3_aa: CAWSVYGGNQPQHF
clone_size: .; j_call: TRBJ2-1; d_call: .; v_call: TRBV6-5; cdr3_length: 14; cdr3_nt: TGTGCCAGCAGTCTCGATGGAGTTGACAATGAGCAGTTCTTC; cdr3_aa: CASSLDGVDNEQFF